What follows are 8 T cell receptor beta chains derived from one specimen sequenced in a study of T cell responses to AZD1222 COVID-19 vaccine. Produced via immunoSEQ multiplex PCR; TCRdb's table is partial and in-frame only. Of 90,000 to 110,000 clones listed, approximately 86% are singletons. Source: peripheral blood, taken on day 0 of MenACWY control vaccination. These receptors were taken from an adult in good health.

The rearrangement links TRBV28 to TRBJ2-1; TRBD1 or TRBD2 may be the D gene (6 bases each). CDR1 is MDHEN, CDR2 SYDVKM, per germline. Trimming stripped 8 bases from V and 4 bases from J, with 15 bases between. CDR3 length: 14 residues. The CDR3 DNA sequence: TGTGCCAGCCGGAGGGGGGTCCGGTACAATGAGCAGTTCTTC. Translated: CASRRGVRYNEQFF.

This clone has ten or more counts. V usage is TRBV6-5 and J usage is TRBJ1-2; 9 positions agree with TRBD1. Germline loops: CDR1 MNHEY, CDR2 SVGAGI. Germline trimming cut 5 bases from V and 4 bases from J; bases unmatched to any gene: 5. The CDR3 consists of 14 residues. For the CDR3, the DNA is TGTGCCAGCAGTCGACAGGGGGGCATCTATGGCTACACCTTC. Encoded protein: CASSRQGGIYGYTF.

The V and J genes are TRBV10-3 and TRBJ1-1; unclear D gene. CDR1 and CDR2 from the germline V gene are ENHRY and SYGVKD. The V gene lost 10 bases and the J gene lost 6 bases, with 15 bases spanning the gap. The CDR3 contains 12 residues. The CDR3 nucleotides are TGTGCCACCAACCCGGGCGGGGCTGAAGCTTTCTTT. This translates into CATNPGGAEAFF.

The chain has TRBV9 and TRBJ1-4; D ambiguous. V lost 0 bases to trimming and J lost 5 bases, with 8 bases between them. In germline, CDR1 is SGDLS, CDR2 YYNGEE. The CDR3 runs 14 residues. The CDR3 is CASSVGGGNEKLFF. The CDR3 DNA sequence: TGTGCCAGCAGCGTAGGAGGTGGGAATGAAAAACTGTTTTTT.

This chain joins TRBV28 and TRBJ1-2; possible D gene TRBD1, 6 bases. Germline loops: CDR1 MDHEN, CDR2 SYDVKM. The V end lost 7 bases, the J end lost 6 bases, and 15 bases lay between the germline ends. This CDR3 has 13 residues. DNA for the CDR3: TGTGCCAGCACCTTGACTCACAGGGATGGCTACACCTTC. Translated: CASTLTHRDGYTF.

CDR3 bases: TGTGCCAGCAGCTTGGGACAGCCAGAGCAGTACTTC. Translating gives CASSLGQPEQYF. V and J are TRBV5-6 and TRBJ2-7; weak D call: TRBD1 (5 bases). V shed 0 bases and J shed 7 bases, with 8 bases lying between them. Germline V gene sequence: CDR1 SGHDT, CDR2 YYEEEE. The CDR3 has 12 residues.

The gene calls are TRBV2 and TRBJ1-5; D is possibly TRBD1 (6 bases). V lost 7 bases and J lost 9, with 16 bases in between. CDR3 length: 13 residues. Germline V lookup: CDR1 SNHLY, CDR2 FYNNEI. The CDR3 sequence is CASTGTPERPQHF. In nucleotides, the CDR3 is TGTGCCAGCACCGGGACACCGGAGCGGCCCCAGCATTTT.

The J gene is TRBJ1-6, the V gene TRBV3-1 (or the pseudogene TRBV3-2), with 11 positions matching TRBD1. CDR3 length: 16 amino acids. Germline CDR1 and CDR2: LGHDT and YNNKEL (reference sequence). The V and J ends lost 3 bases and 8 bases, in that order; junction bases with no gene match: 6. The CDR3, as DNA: TGTGCCAGCAGCCAGTTGGGGACAGGGGGGGATTCACCCCTCCACTTT. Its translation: CASSQLGTGGDSPLHF.